The clone carrying this TCR beta chain has only a few counts. No antigen is known for it. Extraction of total RNA produced a minimum of 5 micrograms from each sample. This record comes from a study of blood T cells in healthy people across ages. The authors ran a second PCR of about 6 to 11 cycles using a sample-barcoded 5' primer and a J-beta primer mix. Tags on each cDNA molecule came from a template-switch adaptor with 12 random nucleotides. TCRdb redid the calling of the 5' RACE reads with MiXCR, one entry per CDR3 protein. The sample shows hundreds of thousands of distinct CDR3 sequences, about 20% of them seen only once. Study-level points and caveats: Possibly, changes in expanded clonotypes were confounded because donor CMV status was unknown.

CDR3 size: 14 residues. The V and J ends lost 7 bases and 2 bases respectively, with 9 bases between them. The sequence came from a man aged 70 or older in good health. The rearrangement joins TRBV12-3 or TRBV12-4 to TRBJ2-6; D is ambiguous. Sequencing was done on a sample of blood. The CDR3 sequence is CASTIGAGANVLTF. The CDR3 DNA follows: TGTGCCAGCACCATAGGAGCTGGGGCCAACGTCCTGACTTTC.